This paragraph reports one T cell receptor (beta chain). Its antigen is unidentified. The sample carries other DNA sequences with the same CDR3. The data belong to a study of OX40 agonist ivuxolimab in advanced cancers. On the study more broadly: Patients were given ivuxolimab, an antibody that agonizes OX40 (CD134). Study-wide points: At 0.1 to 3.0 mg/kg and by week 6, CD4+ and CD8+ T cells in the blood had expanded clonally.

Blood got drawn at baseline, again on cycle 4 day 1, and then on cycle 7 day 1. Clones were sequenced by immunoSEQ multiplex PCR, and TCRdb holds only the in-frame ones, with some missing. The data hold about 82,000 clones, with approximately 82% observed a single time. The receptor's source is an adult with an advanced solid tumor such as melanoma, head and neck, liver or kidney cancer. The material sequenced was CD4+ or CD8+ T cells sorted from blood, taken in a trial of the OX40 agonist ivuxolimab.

In DNA form, the CDR3 reads TGCGCCAGCAGCTTAGGGGGGTACGAGCAGTACTTC. This sequence encodes CASSLGGYEQYF. The V and J genes are TRBV5-1 and TRBJ2-7; D possibly uses TRBD1 or TRBD2 (6 bases each). The CDR3 covers 12 residues. With 2 bases removed from V and 4 bases from J, the gap between germline ends came to 7 bases. Germline V lookup: CDR1 SGHRS, CDR2 YFSETQ.